This section outlines one TCR beta chain sequence together with its context. Its antigen is unknown. This specimen comes from a study of cytomegalovirus exposure and HLA in healthy donors. General study results and limits: According to an earlier analysis, most TCR beta V segments yielded productive rearrangements about 87% or about 30% of the time.

CDR1 SGHTA and CDR2 FQGNSA come from the germline V gene. The length of the CDR3 is 16 residues. With 0 bases clipped from V and 4 bases from J, the junction kept 6 bases outside the gene matches. PCR involved 60 Vbeta and 13 Jbeta primers. Libraries were prepared by immunoSEQ multiplex PCR; TCRdb keeps only in-frame clonotypes and omits some of them. The repertoire consists of approximately 130,000 clones, with approximately 80% occurring once and the leading ten covering 3.4%. The chain joins TRBV7-2 to TRBJ2-3; 8 nucleotides line up with TRBD2. This TCR derives from a man aged 25 to 40 in good health and CMV-seronegative. The sample was PBMCs. This CDR3 is CASSLAGTRGPDTQYF. CDR3 nucleotides: TGTGCCAGCAGCTTAGCGGGGACTAGGGGACCAGATACGCAGTATTTT.